This passage covers 15 T cell receptor beta chains from one sample sequenced in a study of T-cell memory formation after mild COVID-19. From the 5' RACE reads, TCRdb called clonotypes with MiXCR, one entry per CDR3 protein. The sample records about 430,000 distinct CDR3 sequences, roughly 18% being singletons. Source material: PBMCs or a T cell subset sorted from them (not recorded which). The source of these receptors is a man younger than 30 who had mild COVID-19 (a few samples of this study predate the infection). Cell type and time point are not known.

This clonotype was counted between two and nine times. The V call is TRBV6-5, the J call TRBJ1-5; 9 bases match TRBD1. From germline, CDR1 is MNHEY and CDR2 SVGAGI. The CDR3 covers 14 residues. V gave up 6 bases and J gave up 9 bases; unmatched junction bases: 9. This chain's CDR3 is CASRGLQGAGPQHF. Here the CDR3 DNA reads TGTGCCAGCAGGGGATTACAGGGGGCCGGGCCCCAGCATTTT.

This clonotype was counted many times. The chain recombines TRBV5-1 with TRBJ1-6, with D possibly TRBD1 on 5 matching bases. CDR3 length equals 15 residues. V gave up 1 base and J gave up 7 bases, with 12 bases separating them. Germline lookup yields CDR1 SGHRS and CDR2 YFSETQ. DNA for the CDR3: TGCGCCAGCAGCTTGTATGGGGGAGAGAATTCACCCCTCCACTTT. Protein sequence: CASSLYGGENSPLHF. Complete variable domain (other parts from reference TRBV5-1 and TRBJ1-6): KAGVTQTPRYLIKTRGQQVTLSCSPISGHRSVSWYQQTPGQGLQFLFEYFSETQRNKGNFPGRFSGRQFSNSRSEMNVSTLELGDSALYLCASSLYGGENSPLHFGNGTRLTVT.

This clonotype showed up just a few times. The gene calls are TRBV21-1 and TRBJ1-3; the table names TRBD1, a call not compared with the DNA. TRBV21-1 is designated a pseudogene. This CDR3 region has 15 residues. Written as DNA, the CDR3 is TGTGCCAGCAGCAAACCCTCAGGGGGTGGAAACACCATATATTTT. Protein: CASSKPSGGGNTIYF.

This chain uses TRBV6-2 or TRBV6-3 with TRBJ1-1, with 8 bases aligning to TRBD1. The CDR3 loop spans 15 amino acids. The germline V gene has CDR1 MNHEY and CDR2 SVGEGT. J lost 0 bases, V lost 4 bases, and 4 bases had no gene match. The DNA for the CDR3 is TGTGCCAGCAGTTGGGACAGGAACATGAACACTGAAGCTTTCTTT. Amino acid sequence: CASSWDRNMNTEAFF.

The rearrangement links TRBV13 to TRBJ2-1; no clear D gene. The CDR3 is 12 amino acids. Per germline, CDR1 PRHDT and CDR2 FYEKMQ (reference sequence). V was trimmed by 6 bases and J by 9 bases, leaving 12 bases between them. The CDR3 nucleotides are TGTGCCAGCAGGGGAAGGCAGGCTGAGCAGTTCTTC. Translating gives CASRGRQAEQFF.

The genes are TRBV29-1 and TRBJ2-1; the D call may be TRBD1 or TRBD2 (5 bases each). The V and J ends lost 7 bases and 6 bases respectively, with 19 bases between them. The CDR3 totals 14 residues. From germline, CDR1 is SQVTM and CDR2 ANQGSEA. The CDR3, as DNA: TGCAGCGACCGGATACAGACGGGGCCCAATGAGCAGTTCTTC. Translation: CSDRIQTGPNEQFF.

J is TRBJ2-2 and V is TRBV18; TRBD2 matches at 8 bases. J was trimmed by 0 bases and V by 2 bases; bases with no gene match: 11. CDR3 length equals 19 residues. Germline assignment: CDR1 KGHSH and CDR2 LQKENI. The CDR3 region has the DNA TGTGCCAGCTCACCAAGGCCGGCGGGGGGCTATACGAACACCGGGGAGCTGTTTTTT. Translating gives CASSPRPAGGYTNTGELFF.

The J gene is TRBJ1-5, the V gene TRBV6-2 or TRBV6-3; 7 bases align to TRBD1. This CDR3 has 14 amino acids. V lost 6 bases and J lost 5; bases outside the gene matches: 7. Looked up from germline, CDR1 is MNHEY and CDR2 is SVGEGT. CDR3 bases: TGTGCCAGCAGACCCGCCAGGGGGGATCAGCCCCAGCATTTT. Protein sequence: CASRPARGDQPQHF.

At least ten counts were recorded for this clonotype. The rearrangement joins TRBV5-6 to TRBJ2-2; D ambiguous. V was clipped by 0 bases and J by 6 bases, with 9 bases between them. The germline V gene encodes CDR1 SGHDT and CDR2 YYEEEE. This CDR3 region has 14 residues. CDR3 sequence reads: CASSLEGRSGELFF. CDR3 in DNA: TGTGCCAGCAGCTTGGAAGGCAGGTCCGGGGAGCTGTTTTTT.

This chain uses TRBV6-6 with TRBJ1-2; D is unresolved. The CDR3 extends over 16 amino acids. Per the germline V gene, CDR1 is MNHNY and CDR2 is SVGAGI (reference sequence). Trimming cost V 4 bases and J 9 bases, with 24 bases left between them. This chain's CDR3 is CASSSRTGTGSASYTF. CDR3 bases: TGTGCCAGCAGTTCCAGGACCGGAACCGGCTCGGCGAGCTACACCTTC.

This clonotype was seen only a few times. The genes are TRBV7-2 and TRBJ1-2, with D uncertain. With 3 bases removed from V and 6 bases from J, the gap between germline ends came to 11 bases. The CDR3 runs to 13 residues. The germline V gene encodes CDR1 SGHTA and CDR2 FQGNSA. Here the CDR3 DNA reads TGTGCCAGCAGCTTCCAGGTTGGGGATGGCTACACCTTC. This encodes CASSFQVGDGYTF.

The V gene is TRBV30, the J gene TRBJ2-7; D remains ambiguous. V shed 1 base and J shed 10 bases, with 11 bases lying between them. Germline CDR1 is GTSNPN and CDR2 is SVGIG (reference sequence). This CDR3 has 11 amino acids. The CDR3 DNA follows: TGTGCCTGGAGTGCCGCAGCTCTACAGTACTTC. Translation gives CAWSAAALQYF.

The gene calls are TRBV4-3 and TRBJ1-2, with a possible D match to TRBD1 (6 bases). The CDR3 covers 15 residues. From germline, CDR1 is LGHNA and CDR2 YSLEER. With 1 base removed from V and 4 bases from J, the gap between germline ends came to 13 bases. The CDR3, as DNA: TGCGCCAGCAGCCAAGGTCCAGGGGAGGCCTATGGCTACACCTTC. Protein product: CASSQGPGEAYGYTF.

This clonotype showed up just a few times. J is TRBJ2-2 and V is TRBV10-1, with 7 bases identical to TRBD1. With V trimmed by 10 bases and J by 8 bases, 10 bases remained unmatched. The CDR3 spans 13 residues. The germline V gene encodes CDR1 WNHNN and CDR2 SYGVQD (reference sequence). The CDR3 loop reads CATSARGLGELFF. The CDR3, as DNA: TGCGCCACTTCGGCTAGGGGGCTAGGGGAGCTGTTTTTT.

There are a few counts of this clonotype. V gene TRBV5-1 combines with J gene TRBJ1-1; possible D gene TRBD1, 5 bases. The V gene lost 7 bases and the J gene lost 5 bases, with 15 bases spanning the gap. The CDR3 runs to 13 residues. Germline-derived CDR1 and CDR2 are SGHRS and YFSETQ. CDR3 loop: CASARDEGTEAFF. The CDR3 nucleotides read TGCGCCAGCGCGAGGGACGAGGGGACTGAAGCTTTCTTT. The variable domain in full, completed from reference TRBV5-1 and TRBJ1-1, reads KAGVTQTPRYLIKTRGQQVTLSCSPISGHRSVSWYQQTPGQGLQFLFEYFSETQRNKGNFPGRFSGRQFSNSRSEMNVSTLELGDSALYLCASARDEGTEAFFGQGTRLTVV.